These 17 T cell receptor beta chains were sequenced from one sample in a study of tissue T cells after allogeneic stem cell transplantation. Time point noted: mouse harvest day 14 after allogeneic transplant. Tail vein injection delivered 10^7 T-cell-depleted bone marrow cells and 10^6 splenic CD5+ T cells. This table comes from immunoSEQ multiplex PCR, and its TCRdb copy is limited to in-frame clones, with some not included. This repertoire shows fewer than 5,000 clones, around 46% found once; its top ten account for 28%. Sequenced sample: gut tissue. These receptors were obtained from a female BALB/c mouse given C57BL/6 T cells with graft-versus-host disease after an allogeneic hematopoietic cell transplant.

Remarks on this clone: Germline and genes: mouse. The read stops 1 residue short of the end of the CDR3; the missing end is completed from the germline J gene. The J gene is TRBJ2-4, the V gene TRBV26; 8 bases match TRBD1. Losses at the gene ends were 2 bases for V and 1 base for J; bases not matched to a gene: 5. CDR1 and CDR2 from the germline V gene are KGHPV and FQNQEV (reference sequence). This CDR3 is built from 16 residues. CDR3 in amino acids: CASSLGQGWGQNTLYF. The sequenced part of the CDR3 DNA is TGTGCCAGCAGTCTGGGACAGGGATGGGGTCAAAACACCTTGTAC.

This clone turned up a few times. Gene labels here are mouse ones. Read coverage stops 1 residue before the CDR3 terminus; the germline J gene supplies the remainder. The chain has TRBV16 and TRBJ1-3; D gene ambiguous. V lost 5 bases and J lost 0, with 5 bases in between. The V gene's germline CDR1 is SGHSA and CDR2 FRNQAP. This CDR3 comprises 13 residues. CDR3 DNA (partial): TGTGCAAGCAGCCGAAATTCTGGAAATACGCTCTAT. Its translation is CASSRNSGNTLY. The full CDR3 reads CASSRNSGNTLYF.

As regards this clone: The gene names here belong to mouse. The read halts 1 residue ahead of the CDR3 end, with the missing end drawn from the germline J gene. The rearrangement joins TRBV23 to TRBJ1-4; the table gives TRBD1 as D, unverified against the DNA. Per germline, CDR1 KGHTA and CDR2 FQNQQP. The CDR3 consists of 15 residues. CDR3 region: CSSSQSTSSNERLFF. Partial CDR3 DNA: TGCTCCAGCAGTCAATCAACATCTTCCAACGAAAGATTATTT.

This clone was recorded a few times. Mouse gene names apply. The CDR3 protein is CASSQDWANYAEQFF. CDR3 DNA, as far as it was read: TGTGCCAGCAGCCAAGACTGGGCTAACTATGCTGAGCAGTTC. V gene TRBV2 combines with J gene TRBJ2-1, with a possible D match to TRBD2 (5 bases). The read terminates 1 residue before the CDR3 end, so the remaining end is supplied by the germline J gene. Germline V gene data show CDR1 as LGHNA and CDR2 as YSYQKL. V was pared by 0 bases and J by 0 bases, with 6 bases between. This CDR3 spans 15 amino acids.

Details on this clone: Mouse gene names and germline throughout. The read ends 1 residue early relative to the CDR3; the germline J gene fills the gap. The rearrangement links TRBV26 to TRBJ1-6; TRBD1 matches 10 bases. TRBJ1-6 is filed as an ORF, its function uncertain. The CDR3 consists of 14 residues. Germline V gene sequence: CDR1 KGHPV, CDR2 FQNQEV (reference sequence). Unmatched junction bases numbered 1, after V lost 2 bases and J lost 9 bases. Partial CDR3 DNA: TGTGCCAGCAGTCTGAGGACAGGGGGTTCGCCCCTCTAC. It codes for CASSLRTGGSPLY. The complete CDR3 protein is CASSLRTGGSPLYF.

Worth noting for this clone: Mouse gene names apply. The read gets to within 1 residue of the CDR3 end, and the germline J gene fills in the rest. The rearrangement links TRBV3 to TRBJ1-4; D is unresolved. Trimming took off 5 bases at V and 3 bases at J, with 4 bases between the two ends. The CDR3 totals 12 residues. Germline V gives CDR1 SNHLY, CDR2 FYNGKV (reference sequence). CDR3 loop: CASSPPNERLFF. CDR3 DNA, as far as it was read: TGTGCCAGCAGCCCCCCCAACGAAAGATTATTT.

About this clone itself: Gene and germline names: mouse. The CDR3 extends 1 residue past the end of the read, so its final part is completed from the germline J gene. The J gene is TRBJ1-1, the V gene TRBV15; no firm D call. CDR1 and CDR2 from the germline V gene are SGHND and FRSKSL. Trimming stripped 4 bases from V and 1 base from J, with 4 bases between. The CDR3 covers 12 residues. CDR3 loop: CASSSGNTEVFF. The CDR3 bases that were read are TGTGCCAGCAGTTCAGGAAACACAGAAGTCTTC.

About this clone: Mouse names are used for the genes. The read falls 1 residue short of the CDR3 end, and the missing part is taken from the germline J gene. V and J are TRBV26 and TRBJ2-5; TRBD1 matches 8 bases. The trim removed 5 bases at V and 3 bases at J, leaving 1 base unmatched. Germline V gene data show CDR1 as KGHPV and CDR2 as FQNQEV (reference sequence). This CDR3 spans 13 amino acids. Here the CDR3 reads CASSTGGQDTQYF. The CDR3 DNA, read in part, is TGTGCCAGCAGTACAGGGGGGCAAGACACCCAGTAC.

Concerning this clone: Genes and germline are mouse. The read ends 1 residue before the CDR3 terminus; that terminus is restored from the germline J gene. V and J are TRBV4 and TRBJ1-5; D remains unclear. The CDR3 contains 12 residues. V was clipped by 4 bases and J by 3 bases, with 4 bases between them. Germline V gene data show CDR1 as LGHDT and CDR2 as YNNKQL (reference sequence). The DNA read from the CDR3 is TGTGCCAGCAGCTCAGTCAACCAGGCTCCGCTT. As protein: CASSSVNQAPL. The whole CDR3 is CASSSVNQAPLF.

On this clone itself: The gene names given are mouse names. Sequencing ends 1 residue short of the CDR3 end; the germline J gene provides the rest. This rearrangement joins TRBV3 to TRBJ2-1; 8 bases agree with TRBD2. V lost 0 bases and J lost 3; bases outside the gene matches: 4. CDR3 length: 16 amino acids. Germline V gives CDR1 SNHLY, CDR2 FYNGKV (reference sequence). The covered CDR3 bases are TGTGCCAGCAGCTTAGCGCTGGGGGGAGGCTATGCTGAGCAGTTC. It codes for CASSLALGGGYAEQF. The whole CDR3 sequence is CASSLALGGGYAEQFF. Variable domain in full (rest from reference TRBV3 and TRBJ2-1): GPKVLQIPSHQIIDMGQMVTLNCDPVSNHLYFYWYKQILGQQMEFLVNFYNGKVMEKSKLFKDQFSVERPDGSYFTLKIQPTALEDSAVYFCASSLALGGGYAEQFFGPGTRLTVL.

To note about this clone: The junction does not match germline at one end; this may be a read error. Gene names follow the mouse nomenclature. The read is 1 residue too short to cover the CDR3 end, so that end is filled in from the germline J gene. This chain links TRBV26 with TRBJ2-4; D is uncertain. Germline loops: CDR1 KGHPV, CDR2 FQNQEV (reference sequence). The CDR3 loop spans 13 amino acids. The CDR3 bases that were read are TGTGCCAGCAGTCACAACAGTCAGAACACCTTGTAC. It codes for CASSHNSQNTLY. The full CDR3 sequence reads CASSHNSQNTLYF.

This clone was observed a few times. Gene names are mouse gene names. The read comes to an end 1 residue before the CDR3 does, leaving the germline J gene to fill in the end. The chain recombines TRBV13-2 with TRBJ2-5; 7 bases line up with TRBD2. The junction had 4 bases not matched to a gene; V was cut back by 5 bases and J by 4 bases. The germline CDR1 and CDR2 sequences are NNHNN and SYGAGS (reference sequence). The CDR3 is made up of 13 amino acids. The sequenced part of the CDR3 DNA is TGTGCCAGCGGCAACTGGGGCGAAGACACCCAGTAC. Translated, it gives CASGNWGEDTQY. The whole CDR3 region reads CASGNWGEDTQYF.

Turning to this clone: Gene names refer to mouse genes. The missing CDR3 end, 1 residue past where the read stops, is filled in from the germline J gene. The chain links TRBV13-2 to TRBJ2-5, with 12 nucleotides matching TRBD2. In germline, CDR1 is NNHNN, CDR2 SYGAGS (reference sequence). With V trimmed by 1 base and J by 4 bases, 7 bases remained unmatched. The CDR3 contains 17 residues. CDR3 DNA, as far as it was read: TGTGCCAGCGGTGATCGAGGGACTGGGGGGAAGAAAGACACCCAGTAC. It codes for CASGDRGTGGKKDTQY. The complete CDR3 protein is CASGDRGTGGKKDTQYF.

With regard to this clone: Mouse gene names and germline throughout. The read halts 1 residue ahead of the CDR3 end, with the missing end drawn from the germline J gene. The chain has TRBV12-1 and TRBJ2-2; 8 bases line up with TRBD2. The CDR3 consists of 15 residues. Germline V gene sequence: CDR1 SGHSN, CDR2 HYEKVE. After removal of 4 bases from V and 3 bases from J, the junction contained 6 bases not matched to a gene. The CDR3 region is CASSSGTGHTGQLYF. CDR3 DNA, as far as it was read: TGTGCCAGCTCCTCCGGGACTGGTCACACCGGGCAGCTCTAC.

Worth noting for this clone: Gene names are the mouse ones. The read ends 1 residue before the CDR3 terminus; that terminus is restored from the germline J gene. The rearrangement links TRBV26 to TRBJ2-5; D uncertain. The CDR3 is 12 amino acids. Trimming cost V 4 bases and J 0 bases, with 2 bases left between them. Germline V gene lookup returns CDR1 KGHPV and CDR2 FQNQEV (reference sequence). The CDR3 region is CASSRNQDTQYF. The covered CDR3 bases are TGTGCCAGCAGTCGCAACCAAGACACCCAGTAC.

About this clone itself: Germline and genes: mouse. The CDR3 end is not reached by the read, which stops 1 residue before it; the germline J gene fills it in. V usage is TRBV3 and J usage is TRBJ2-2; D possibly corresponds to TRBD1 (8 bases). Germline values: CDR1 SNHLY, CDR2 FYNGKV (reference sequence). Deletions cut 5 bases from V and 5 bases from J, with 12 bases between. This CDR3 comprises 14 residues. Partial CDR3 DNA: TGTGCCAGCAGCCCACAGGGGGGGACCGGGCAGCTCTAC. This gives the protein CASSPQGGTGQLY. The full CDR3 is CASSPQGGTGQLYF.

This clone occurred a few times. The gene names given are mouse names. The read stops 1 residue short of the end of the CDR3; the missing end is completed from the germline J gene. The V call is TRBV26, the J call TRBJ2-1, with D tentatively TRBD1 (6 bases). V lost 1 base, J lost 5 bases, and 9 bases lay in between. CDR3 size: 14 residues. Germline V gene data show CDR1 as KGHPV and CDR2 as FQNQEV (reference sequence). The CDR3 sequence: CASSLFRDNAEQFF. The CDR3 bases that were read are TGTGCCAGCAGTCTGTTCCGGGACAATGCTGAGCAGTTC.